This is a list of T cell receptor beta chains from one sample in a study of PD-1 blockade in classical Hodgkin lymphoma. Sequencing was performed with immunoSEQ multiplex PCR; in TCRdb, only in-frame clones are kept and a portion is missing. The sample lists about 150,000 clones; under 85% were seen once. The source was peripheral blood mononuclear cells (PBMCs), collected before the second cycle of nivolumab. The receptors were gathered from a human donor with classical Hodgkin lymphoma. The CDR3 runs from the conserved cysteine through the conserved F or W. The D gene is left open where the match is weak. Some rows have no size entry. The others give once, few or many, or a class for an expanded clone.

j_call d_call v_call clone_size cdr3_nt cdr3_aa
TRBJ2-7 - TRBV5-1 - TGCGCCAGCAGCTTGGGATTGCTTAGGGGGGGCTCCGTCTCCTACGAGCAGTACTTC CASSLGLLRGGSVSYEQYF
TRBJ2-3 TRBD2 TRBV5-4 - TGTGCCAGCAGGCTCGGTACTAGCGGGAGGGGTGATACGCAGTATTTT CASRLGTSGRGDTQYF
TRBJ2-1 - TRBV7-2 - TGTGCCAGCACCAATATGGGGATTAGCGTTGAGCAGTTCTTC CASTNMGISVEQFF
TRBJ2-1 - TRBV21-1 - TGTGCCAGCAGCACGCTAGCGGGGGGGCTATACAATGAGCAGTTCTTC CASSTLAGGLYNEQFF
TRBJ2-3 - TRBV9 - TGTGCCAGCAGCGGAGGGGGGGGCACAGATACGCAGTATTTT CASSGGGGTDTQYF
TRBJ2-1 - TRBV11-2 - TGTGCCAGCAGCGACCTCGGACGGCGCTCCTACAATGAGCAGTTCTTC CASSDLGRRSYNEQFF
TRBJ1-1 TRBD1 TRBV27 - TGTGCCAGCAGTTTATCGCACCGGACAGGCGGTGGCACTGAAGCTTTCTTT CASSLSHRTGGGTEAFF
TRBJ2-1 TRBD2 TRBV25-1 - TGTGCCAGCAGTGAGACTAGCGGCAGCTCCTACAATGAGCAGTTCTTC CASSETSGSSYNEQFF
TRBJ2-7 - TRBV19 - TGTGCCAGTAGTATATCGGCGGGTTCGGACCCCCCCTACGAGCAGTACTTC CASSISAGSDPPYEQYF
TRBJ2-2 - TRBV7-7 - TGTGCCAGCAGCCCGAAGACAGCCTTAGGGGAGCTGTTTTTT CASSPKTALGELFF
TRBJ2-5 TRBD1 TRBV5-5 - TGTGCCAGCAGCACGGACAGGGGTGAGACCCAGTACTTC CASSTDRGETQYF
TRBJ1-1 - TRBV7-3 - TGTGCCAGCAGCGCCTCGATAGTGAACACTGAAGCTTTCTTT CASSASIVNTEAFF
TRBJ2-1 TRBD2 TRBV7-8 once TGTGCCAGCAGCTTAGGGCAGGGAGGGTACAATGAGCAGTTCTTC CASSLGQGGYNEQFF
TRBJ1-4 - TRBV19 - TGTGCCAGTAGTATGGGCCTCGGGGCAGAGGAAAAACTGTTTTTT CASSMGLGAEEKLFF
TRBJ2-5 TRBD1 TRBV29-1 - TGCAGCGTTGGGGGACAGGGGGGTCGCCAAGAGACCCAGTACTTC CSVGGQGGRQETQYF
TRBJ2-1 TRBD2 TRBV7-3 - TGTGCCAGCAGCCCAAACAAGCGGGAGGGGCTGCGGGAGCAGTTCTTC CASSPNKREGLREQFF
TRBJ1-1 TRBD1 TRBV7-2 - TGTGCCAGCAGCTTCGTCTGGACAGGGCAAACTGAAGCTTTCTTT CASSFVWTGQTEAFF
TRBJ2-1 TRBD2 TRBV29-1 - TGCAGCGTCCCCTCGGGACTAAACCGAGGCAATGAGCAGTTCTTC CSVPSGLNRGNEQFF
TRBJ2-7 - TRBV7-2 - TGTGCCAGCAGCTTAGTTGGTGGTTGGGCAGGAGGCCTGGAGCAGTACTTC CASSLVGGWAGGLEQYF
TRBJ2-7 - TRBV5-1 - TGCGCCAGCAGCTTTACCCCCGAGCGCTACGAGCAGTACTTC CASSFTPERYEQYF
TRBJ2-6 - TRBV19 once TGTGCCAGTAACGGGTTGGGGGGACCTTCTGGGGCCAACGTCCTGACTTTC CASNGLGGPSGANVLTF
TRBJ2-7 TRBD2 TRBV7-3 - TGTGCCAGCAGCTACTCTAGCGGGAGAAGCCCCACCTACGAGCAGTACTTC CASSYSSGRSPTYEQYF
TRBJ1-2 - TRBV5-5 few TGTGCCAGCAGCTTGGTTCAGGGAGCTAACTATGGCTACACCTTC CASSLVQGANYGYTF
TRBJ1-1 - TRBV7-3 - TGTGCCAGCAGCTTAACTATGAACACTGAAGCTTTCTTT CASSLTMNTEAFF
TRBJ1-6 - TRBV6-6 - TGTGCCAGCAAGGTTTCGGGGGATTCACCCCTCCACTTT CASKVSGDSPLHF